This T cell receptor (beta chain) stems from a study of cytomegalovirus exposure and HLA in healthy donors. Whole-study findings and limits: There were under 200 TCR beta chains listed as cytomegalovirus-associated.

The CDR3 is 13 amino acids. In germline, CDR1 is SGHRS, CDR2 YFSETQ. V was pared by 2 bases and J by 5 bases, with 3 bases of the junction left unmatched. A note on this clone: The target antigen is unknown.

Both 60 Vbeta primers and 13 Jbeta primers went into the PCR. Produced via immunoSEQ multiplex PCR; TCRdb's table is partial and in-frame only. The sample gives 65,000 to 90,000 clones, around three quarters of which show up once; more than 2.5% is in the top ten. Input material: PBMCs. This rearrangement joins TRBV5-1 to TRBJ2-5; 7 positions agree with TRBD1. The TCR was taken from a man aged 35 to 55 in good health and CMV-seronegative. CDR3 loop: CASSLQGHETQYF. The CDR3 DNA reads TGCGCCAGCAGCTTACAGGGGCATGAGACCCAGTACTTC.